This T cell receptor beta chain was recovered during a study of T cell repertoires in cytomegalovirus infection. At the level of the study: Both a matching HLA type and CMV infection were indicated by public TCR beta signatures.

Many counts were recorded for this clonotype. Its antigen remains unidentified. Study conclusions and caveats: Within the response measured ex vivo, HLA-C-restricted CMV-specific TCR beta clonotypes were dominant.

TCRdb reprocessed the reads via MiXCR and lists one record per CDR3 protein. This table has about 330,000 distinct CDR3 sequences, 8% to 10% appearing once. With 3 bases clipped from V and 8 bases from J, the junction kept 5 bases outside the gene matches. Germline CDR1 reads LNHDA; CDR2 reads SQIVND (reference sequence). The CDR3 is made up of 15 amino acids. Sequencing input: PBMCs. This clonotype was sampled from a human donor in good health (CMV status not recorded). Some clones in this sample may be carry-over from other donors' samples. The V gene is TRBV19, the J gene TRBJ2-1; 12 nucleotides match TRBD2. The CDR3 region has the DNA TGTGCCAGTAGTATCACGACTAGCGGGAGTCATGAGCAGTTCTTC. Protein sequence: CASSITTSGSHEQFF.